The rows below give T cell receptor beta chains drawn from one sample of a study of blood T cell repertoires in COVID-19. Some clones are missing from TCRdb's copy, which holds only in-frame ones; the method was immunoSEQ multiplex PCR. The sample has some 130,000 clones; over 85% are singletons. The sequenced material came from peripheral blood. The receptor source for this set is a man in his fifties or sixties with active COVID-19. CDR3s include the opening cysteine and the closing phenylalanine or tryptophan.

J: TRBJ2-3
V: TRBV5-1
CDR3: CASSYRAETDTQYF

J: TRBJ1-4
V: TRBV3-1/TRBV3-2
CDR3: CASSLRGTGNEKLFF

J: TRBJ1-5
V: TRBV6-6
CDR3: CASSSPGGSLNQPQHF

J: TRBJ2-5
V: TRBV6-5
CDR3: CASSRNTGYETQYF

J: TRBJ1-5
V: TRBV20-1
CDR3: CSASPSGQYGQPQHF

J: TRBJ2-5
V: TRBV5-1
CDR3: CASTVGVAGGSETQYF

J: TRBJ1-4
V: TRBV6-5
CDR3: CASKELRAVGRKLFF

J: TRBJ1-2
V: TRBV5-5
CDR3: CASSGGQVRDYGYTF

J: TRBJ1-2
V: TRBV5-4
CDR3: CASRETGGNYGYTF

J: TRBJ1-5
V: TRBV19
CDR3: CASSQEGGNQPQHF

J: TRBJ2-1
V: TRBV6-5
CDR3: CASRPGTSGGNEQFF

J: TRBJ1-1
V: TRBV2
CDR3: CASYATGMNTEAFF

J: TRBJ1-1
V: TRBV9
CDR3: CASSPRQGSNTEAFF

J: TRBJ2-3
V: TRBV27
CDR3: CASSLLAEPTDTQYF

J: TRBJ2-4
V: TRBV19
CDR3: CASSSTAGLAKNIQYF

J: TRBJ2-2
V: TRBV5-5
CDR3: CASSSRTQTGELFF

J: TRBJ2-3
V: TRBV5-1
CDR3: CASSLNGQSTDTQYF